This paragraph reports one T cell receptor beta chain. Its antigen remains unknown. The source of the sample is a study of T cells in Graves' hyperthyroidism and ophthalmopathy. General study findings and limits: Ophthalmopathy, as predicted by the model, came a median 6.5 months after the prediction. Blood also contained most expanded thyroid clonotypes above 0.001.

This CDR3 region has 13 residues. Trimming cost V 1 base and J 8 bases, with 11 bases left between them. CDR1 is MGHDK, CDR2 SYGVNS, per germline. Regions amplified from RNA transcripts were the TCR beta CDR3 regions. The HTBI primer set drove a first-round RT-PCR of the TCR CDR3. TCRdb reprocessed the multiplex PCR reads with MiXCR, giving one entry per CDR3 protein. This table has roughly 580,000 distinct CDR3 sequences, about half appearing once. Lactation, pregnancy, other autoimmune disease or uncontrolled infection excluded patients. Based on clinical symptoms, serum thyroxine and TRAb, thyroid ultrasound and orbital computed tomography, diagnoses were reached.

Sequenced material: peripheral blood or thyroid tissue (not recorded which). The chain links TRBV25-1 to TRBJ1-2; D unclear. This clonotype was obtained from a woman aged 18-30 years with Graves' hyperthyroidism. CDR3 region: CASSEFRVLGYTF. The CDR3 DNA reads as TGTGCCAGCAGTGAATTTCGGGTCCTGGGCTACACCTTC.